This T cell receptor beta chain was captured by sequencing in a study of blood T cell repertoires in COVID-19. Background on the study: Samples came from the United States, Italy and Spain, spanning acute and convalescent COVID-19.

Germline loops: CDR1 LNHDA, CDR2 SQIVND (reference sequence). Trimming removed 8 bases from V and 1 base from J, with 14 bases in between. This CDR3 comprises 15 residues. Authors' processing steps: It was from reference gene primer amplification that nucleated cell counts were estimated. This table comes from immunoSEQ multiplex PCR, and its TCRdb copy is limited to in-frame clones, with some not included. The V and J calls and clone size were taken over from that table, and D and trimming were inferred from the DNA. In the table there are under 150,000 clones, 85% of which are singletons. This rearrangement joins TRBV19 to TRBJ2-2; weak D call: TRBD2 (6 bases). The specimen was peripheral blood. This TCR came from a human donor in a cohort sampled during active COVID-19. The CDR3: CASLPGTQNTGELFF. CDR3 DNA sequence: TGTGCCAGTCTTCCCGGGACTCAGAACACCGGGGAGCTGTTTTTT.